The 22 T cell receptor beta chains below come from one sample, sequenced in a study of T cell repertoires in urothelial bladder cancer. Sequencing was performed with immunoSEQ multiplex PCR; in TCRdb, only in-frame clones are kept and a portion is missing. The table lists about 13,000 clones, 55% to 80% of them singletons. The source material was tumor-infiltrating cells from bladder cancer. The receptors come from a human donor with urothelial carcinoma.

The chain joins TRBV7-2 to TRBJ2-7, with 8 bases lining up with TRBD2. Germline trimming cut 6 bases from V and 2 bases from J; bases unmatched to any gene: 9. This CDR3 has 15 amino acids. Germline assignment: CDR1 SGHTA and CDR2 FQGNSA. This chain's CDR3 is CASSFSGVSTYEQYF. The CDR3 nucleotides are TGTGCCAGCAGTTTTAGCGGGGTGAGCACCTACGAGCAGTACTTC.

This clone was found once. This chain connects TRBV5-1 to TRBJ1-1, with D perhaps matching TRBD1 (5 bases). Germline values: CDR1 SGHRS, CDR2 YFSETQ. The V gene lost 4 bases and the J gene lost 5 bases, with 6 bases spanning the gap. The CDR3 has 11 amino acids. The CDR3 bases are TGCGCCAGCAGCGGGGGGACTGAAGCTTTCTTT. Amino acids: CASSGGTEAFF.

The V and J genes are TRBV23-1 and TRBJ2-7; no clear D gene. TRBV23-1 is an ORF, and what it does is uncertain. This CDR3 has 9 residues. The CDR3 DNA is TGCGCCAGCAGTCCTTTAGCAATCGTC. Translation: CASSPLAIV.

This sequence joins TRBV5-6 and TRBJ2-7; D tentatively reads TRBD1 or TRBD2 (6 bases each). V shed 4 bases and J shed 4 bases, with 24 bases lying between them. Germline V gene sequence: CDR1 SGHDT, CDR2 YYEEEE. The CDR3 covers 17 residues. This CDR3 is CASSPGFLGGAGYEQYF. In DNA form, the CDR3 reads TGTGCCAGCAGCCCAGGATTTTTGGGGGGCGCGGGGTACGAGCAGTACTTC.

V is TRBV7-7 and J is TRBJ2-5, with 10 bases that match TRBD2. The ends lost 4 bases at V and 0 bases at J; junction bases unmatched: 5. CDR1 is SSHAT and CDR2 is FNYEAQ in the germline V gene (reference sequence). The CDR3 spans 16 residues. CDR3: CASSSGGLANQETQYF. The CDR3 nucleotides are TGTGCCAGCAGCTCCGGGGGACTAGCGAACCAAGAGACCCAGTACTTC.

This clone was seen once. The CDR3 loop reads CATSRDRFTPSEQYV. The CDR3 DNA is TGTGCCACCAGCAGAGACCGGTTTACTCCCTCCGAGCAGTACGTC. The rearrangement joins TRBV15 to TRBJ2-7; D remains ambiguous. The CDR3 extends over 15 amino acids. Germline V gene lookup returns CDR1 LNHNV and CDR2 YYDKDF (reference sequence). The V end lost 0 bases, the J end lost 6 bases, and 15 bases lay between the germline ends.

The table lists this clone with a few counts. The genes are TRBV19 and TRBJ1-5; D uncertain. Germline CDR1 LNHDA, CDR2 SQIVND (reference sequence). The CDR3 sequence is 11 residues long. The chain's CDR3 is CQRLSNQPQHF. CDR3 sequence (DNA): TGTCAGCGGCTAAGCAATCAGCCCCAGCATTTT.

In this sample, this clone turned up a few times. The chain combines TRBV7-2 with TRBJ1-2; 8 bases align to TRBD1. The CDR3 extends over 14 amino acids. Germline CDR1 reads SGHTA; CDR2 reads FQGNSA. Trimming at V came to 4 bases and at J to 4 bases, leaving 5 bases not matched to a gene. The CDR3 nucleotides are TGTGCCAGCAGCTCGGACAGGGCCCTCTATGGCTACACCTTC. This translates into CASSSDRALYGYTF.

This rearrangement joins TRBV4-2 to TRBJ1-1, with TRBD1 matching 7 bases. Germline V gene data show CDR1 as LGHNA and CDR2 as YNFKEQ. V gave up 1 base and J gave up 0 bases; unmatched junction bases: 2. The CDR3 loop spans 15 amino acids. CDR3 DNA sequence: TGTGCCAGCAGCCAAGCCGGGACAGTGAACACTGAAGCTTTCTTT. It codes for CASSQAGTVNTEAFF.

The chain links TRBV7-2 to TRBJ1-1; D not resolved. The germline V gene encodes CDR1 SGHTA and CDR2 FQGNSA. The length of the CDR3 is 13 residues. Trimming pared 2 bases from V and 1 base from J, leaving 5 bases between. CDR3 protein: CASSLMENTEAFF. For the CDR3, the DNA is TGTGCCAGCAGCTTAATGGAGAACACTGAAGCTTTCTTT.

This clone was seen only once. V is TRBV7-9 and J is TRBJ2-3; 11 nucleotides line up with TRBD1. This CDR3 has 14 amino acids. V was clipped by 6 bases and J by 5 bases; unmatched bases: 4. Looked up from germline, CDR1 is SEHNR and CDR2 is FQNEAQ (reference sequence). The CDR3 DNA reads TGTGCCAGCAGGGACAGGGGGCGCGGAGATACGCAGTATTTT. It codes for CASRDRGRGDTQYF.

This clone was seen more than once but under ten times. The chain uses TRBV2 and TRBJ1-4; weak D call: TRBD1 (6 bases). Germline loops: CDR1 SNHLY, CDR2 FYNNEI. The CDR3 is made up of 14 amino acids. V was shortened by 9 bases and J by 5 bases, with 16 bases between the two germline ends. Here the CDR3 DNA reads TGTGCCAGTGACCCGACAGGAGGAAATGAAAAACTGTTTTTT. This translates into CASDPTGGNEKLFF.

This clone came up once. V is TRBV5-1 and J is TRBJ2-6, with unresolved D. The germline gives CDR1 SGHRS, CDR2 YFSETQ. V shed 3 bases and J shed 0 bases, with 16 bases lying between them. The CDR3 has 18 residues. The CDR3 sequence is CASSSNPADRSGANVLTF. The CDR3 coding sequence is TGCGCCAGCAGCTCAAACCCGGCAGACCGCTCTGGGGCCAACGTCCTGACTTTC.

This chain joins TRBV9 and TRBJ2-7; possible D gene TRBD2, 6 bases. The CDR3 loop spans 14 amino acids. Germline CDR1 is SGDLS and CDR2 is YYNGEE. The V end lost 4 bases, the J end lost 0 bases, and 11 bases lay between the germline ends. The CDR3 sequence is CASSSTGVSYEQYF. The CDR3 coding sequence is TGTGCCAGCAGCTCGACGGGGGTCTCCTACGAGCAGTACTTC.

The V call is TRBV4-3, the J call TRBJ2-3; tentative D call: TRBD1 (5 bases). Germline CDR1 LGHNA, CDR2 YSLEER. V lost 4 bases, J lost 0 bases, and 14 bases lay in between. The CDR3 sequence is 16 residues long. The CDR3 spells CASSLSAQASTDTQYF. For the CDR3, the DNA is TGCGCCAGCAGCCTTTCTGCACAGGCTAGCACAGATACGCAGTATTTT.

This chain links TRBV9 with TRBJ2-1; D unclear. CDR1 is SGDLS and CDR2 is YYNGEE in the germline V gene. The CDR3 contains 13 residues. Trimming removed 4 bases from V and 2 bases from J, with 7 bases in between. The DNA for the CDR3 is TGTGCCAGCAGCCGGCCCCCCTACAATGAGCAGTTCTTC. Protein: CASSRPPYNEQFF.

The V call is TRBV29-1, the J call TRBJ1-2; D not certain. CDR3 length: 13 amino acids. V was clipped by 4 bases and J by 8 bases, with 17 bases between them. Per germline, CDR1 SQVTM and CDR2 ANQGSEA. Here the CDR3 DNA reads TGCAGCGTTGGATGGACGGCTGGCCAAGGCTACACCTTC. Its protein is CSVGWTAGQGYTF.

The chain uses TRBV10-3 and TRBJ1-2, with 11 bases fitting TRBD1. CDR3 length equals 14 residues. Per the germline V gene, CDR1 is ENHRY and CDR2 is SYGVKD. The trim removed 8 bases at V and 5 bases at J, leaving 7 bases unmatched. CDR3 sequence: CAILHGQGAYGYTF. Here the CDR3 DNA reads TGTGCCATCCTCCACGGACAGGGGGCATATGGCTACACCTTC.

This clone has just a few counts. The CDR3 region is CSVTLTGLGNTIYF. CDR3 bases: TGCAGCGTAACCTTGACAGGGTTAGGAAACACCATATATTTT. The genes are TRBV29-1 and TRBJ1-3, with 7 bases fitting TRBD1. This CDR3 is built from 14 residues. V shed 6 bases, J shed 4 bases, and the junction held 9 bases outside the gene matches. The germline gives CDR1 SQVTM, CDR2 ANQGSEA.

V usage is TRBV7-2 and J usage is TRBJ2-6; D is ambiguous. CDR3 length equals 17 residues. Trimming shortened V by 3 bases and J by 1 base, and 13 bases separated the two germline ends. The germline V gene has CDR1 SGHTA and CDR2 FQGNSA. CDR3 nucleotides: TGTGCCAGCAGCTTCGGAGAGGTTTTTTCTGGGGCCAACGTCCTGACTTTC. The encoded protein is CASSFGEVFSGANVLTF.

The chain's CDR3 is CASSFGGRGQPQHF. The CDR3 nucleotides read TGTGCCAGCAGCTTCGGGGGCAGGGGACAGCCCCAGCATTTT. J is TRBJ1-5 and V is TRBV5-6, with D possibly matching TRBD1 (6 bases). CDR3 length equals 14 residues. CDR1 and CDR2 (germline): SGHDT, YYEEEE. The V gene lost 2 bases and the J gene lost 7 bases, with 13 bases spanning the gap.

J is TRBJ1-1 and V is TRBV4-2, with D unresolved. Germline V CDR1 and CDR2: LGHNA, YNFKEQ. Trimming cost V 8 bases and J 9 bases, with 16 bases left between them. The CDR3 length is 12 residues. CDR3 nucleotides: TGTGCCAGCGGGCGAGTAGTCTGGAAAGCTTTCTTT. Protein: CASGRVVWKAFF.